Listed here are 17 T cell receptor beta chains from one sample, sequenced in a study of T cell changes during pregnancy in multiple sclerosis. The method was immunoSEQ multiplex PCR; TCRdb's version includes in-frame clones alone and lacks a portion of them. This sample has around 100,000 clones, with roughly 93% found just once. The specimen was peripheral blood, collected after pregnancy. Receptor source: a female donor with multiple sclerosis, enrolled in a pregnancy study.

As DNA, the CDR3 is TGTGCCAGCAGTTTATCCAGCGGGAGGGGATCCTACGAGCAGTACTTC. It encodes CASSLSSGRGSYEQYF. This sequence joins TRBV27 and TRBJ2-7, with TRBD2 identical over 10 bases. V dropped 0 bases and J dropped 1; count of bases not matched to a gene: 3. CDR1 and CDR2 from the germline V gene are MNHEY and SMNVEV (reference sequence). The CDR3 contains 16 residues.

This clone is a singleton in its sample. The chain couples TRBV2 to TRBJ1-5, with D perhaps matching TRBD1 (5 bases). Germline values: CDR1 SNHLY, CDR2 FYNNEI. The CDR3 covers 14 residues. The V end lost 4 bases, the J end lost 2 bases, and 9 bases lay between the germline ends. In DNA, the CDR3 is TGTGCCAGCAGTGGGGGCAGCCGCAATCAGCCCCAGCATTTT. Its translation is CASSGGSRNQPQHF.

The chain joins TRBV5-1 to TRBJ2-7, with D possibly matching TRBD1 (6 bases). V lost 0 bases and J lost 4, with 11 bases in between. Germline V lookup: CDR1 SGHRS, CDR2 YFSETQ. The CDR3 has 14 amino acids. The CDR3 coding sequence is TGCGCCAGCAGCTTGGGGACAGCCAGTTACGAGCAGTACTTC. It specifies CASSLGTASYEQYF.

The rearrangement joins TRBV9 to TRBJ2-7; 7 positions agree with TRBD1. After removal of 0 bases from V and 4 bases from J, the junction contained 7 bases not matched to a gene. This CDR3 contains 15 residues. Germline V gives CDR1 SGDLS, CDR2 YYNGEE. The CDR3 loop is CASSVADRSGYEQYF. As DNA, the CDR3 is TGTGCCAGCAGCGTAGCGGACAGGAGTGGGTACGAGCAGTACTTC.

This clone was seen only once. CDR3 amino acids: CASRSTGGASPGELFF. The CDR3 DNA reads as TGTGCCAGCAGAAGCACAGGGGGCGCTTCACCGGGGGAGCTGTTTTTT. This chain joins TRBV2 and TRBJ2-2; 9 nucleotides align to TRBD1. The V gene's germline CDR1 is SNHLY and CDR2 FYNNEI. J gave up 8 bases and V 6 bases, and 13 bases lay outside the gene matches. This CDR3 contains 16 residues.

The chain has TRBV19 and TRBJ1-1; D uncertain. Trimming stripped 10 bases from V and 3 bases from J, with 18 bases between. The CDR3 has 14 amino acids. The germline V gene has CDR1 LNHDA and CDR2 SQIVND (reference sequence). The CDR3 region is CATARRWRDTEAFF. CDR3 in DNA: TGTGCCACGGCCAGGAGATGGAGGGACACTGAAGCTTTCTTT.

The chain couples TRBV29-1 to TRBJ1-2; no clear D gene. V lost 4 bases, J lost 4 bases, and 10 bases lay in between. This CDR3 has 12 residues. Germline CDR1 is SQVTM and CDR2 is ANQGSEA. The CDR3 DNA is TGCAGCGTTGCTTCAGGTCCCTATGGCTACACCTTC. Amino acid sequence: CSVASGPYGYTF.

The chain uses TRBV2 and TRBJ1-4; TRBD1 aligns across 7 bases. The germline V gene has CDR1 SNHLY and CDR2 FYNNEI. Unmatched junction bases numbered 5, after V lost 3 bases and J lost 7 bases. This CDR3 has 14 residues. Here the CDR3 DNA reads TGTGCCAGCAGTGACAGAGGGGGCACTGAAAAACTGTTTTTT. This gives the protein CASSDRGGTEKLFF.

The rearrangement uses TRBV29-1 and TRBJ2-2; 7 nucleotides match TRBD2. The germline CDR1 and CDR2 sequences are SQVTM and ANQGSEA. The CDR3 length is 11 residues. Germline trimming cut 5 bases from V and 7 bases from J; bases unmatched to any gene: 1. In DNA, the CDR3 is TGCAGCGTTCCGGGGGGCGGGGAGCTGTTTTTT. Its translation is CSVPGGGELFF.

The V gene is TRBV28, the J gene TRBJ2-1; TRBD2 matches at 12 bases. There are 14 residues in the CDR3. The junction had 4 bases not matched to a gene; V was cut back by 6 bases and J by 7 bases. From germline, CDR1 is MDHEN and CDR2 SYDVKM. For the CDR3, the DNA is TGTGCCAGCAGGATGGGACTAGCGGGTAATGAGCAGTTCTTC. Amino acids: CASRMGLAGNEQFF.

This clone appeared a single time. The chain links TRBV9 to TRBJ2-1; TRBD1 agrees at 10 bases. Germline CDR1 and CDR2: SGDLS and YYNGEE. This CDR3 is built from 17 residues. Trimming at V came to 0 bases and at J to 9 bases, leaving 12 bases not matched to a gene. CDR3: CASSVEGRQGANGEQFF. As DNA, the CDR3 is TGTGCCAGCAGCGTAGAGGGGCGACAGGGGGCAAACGGTGAGCAGTTCTTC.

The CDR3 bases are TGTGCCAGCAGTTGGGGACTAGCGGGAGAGAGGTACAATGAGCAGTTCTTC. Protein product: CASSWGLAGERYNEQFF. This sequence joins TRBV27 and TRBJ2-1, with TRBD2 matching 14 bases. V lost 4 bases, J lost 4 bases, and 6 bases stayed unmatched. This CDR3 is built from 17 residues. Per germline, CDR1 MNHEY and CDR2 SMNVEV (reference sequence).

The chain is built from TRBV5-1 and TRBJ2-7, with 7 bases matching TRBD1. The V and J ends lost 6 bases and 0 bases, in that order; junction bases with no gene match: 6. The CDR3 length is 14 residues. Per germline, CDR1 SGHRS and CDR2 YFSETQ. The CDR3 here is CASNRDRGSYEQYF. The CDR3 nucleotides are TGCGCCAGCAACCGGGACAGAGGCTCCTACGAGCAGTACTTC.

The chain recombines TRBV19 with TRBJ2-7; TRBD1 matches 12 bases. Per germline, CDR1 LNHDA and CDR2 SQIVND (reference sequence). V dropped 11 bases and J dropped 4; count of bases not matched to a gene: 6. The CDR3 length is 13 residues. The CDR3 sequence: CASGQGARYEQYF. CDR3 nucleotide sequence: TGTGCCTCGGGACAGGGGGCGAGGTACGAGCAGTACTTC.

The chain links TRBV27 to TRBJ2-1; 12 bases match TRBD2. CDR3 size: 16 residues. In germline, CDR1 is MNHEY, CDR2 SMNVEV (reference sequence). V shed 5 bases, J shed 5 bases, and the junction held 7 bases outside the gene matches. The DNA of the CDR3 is TGTGCCAGCAGTCCGAGATCTAGCGGGAGGGACAATGAGCAGTTCTTC. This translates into CASSPRSSGRDNEQFF.

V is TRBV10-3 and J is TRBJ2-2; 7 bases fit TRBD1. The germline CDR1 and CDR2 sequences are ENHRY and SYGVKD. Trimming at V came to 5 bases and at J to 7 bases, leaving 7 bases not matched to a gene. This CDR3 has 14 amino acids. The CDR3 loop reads CAISSSTGDGELFF. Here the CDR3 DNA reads TGTGCCATCAGTTCCTCCACAGGGGACGGGGAGCTGTTTTTT.

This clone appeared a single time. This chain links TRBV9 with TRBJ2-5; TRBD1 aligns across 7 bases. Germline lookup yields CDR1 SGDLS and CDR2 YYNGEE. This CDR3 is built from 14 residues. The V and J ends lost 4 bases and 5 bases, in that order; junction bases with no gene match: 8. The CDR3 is CASSLTGKTETQYF. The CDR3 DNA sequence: TGTGCCAGCAGCTTGACAGGGAAGACTGAGACCCAGTACTTC.